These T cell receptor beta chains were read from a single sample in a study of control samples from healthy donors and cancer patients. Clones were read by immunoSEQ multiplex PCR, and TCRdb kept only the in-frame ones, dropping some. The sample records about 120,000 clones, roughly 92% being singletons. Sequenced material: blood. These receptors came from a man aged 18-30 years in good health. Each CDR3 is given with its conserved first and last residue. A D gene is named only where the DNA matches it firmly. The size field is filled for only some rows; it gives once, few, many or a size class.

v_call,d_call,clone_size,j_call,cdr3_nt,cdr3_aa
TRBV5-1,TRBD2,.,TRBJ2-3,TGCGCCAGCAGCCCCATGTCGAAAGCGGGGGGGGACACAGATACGCAGTATTTT,CASSPMSKAGGDTDTQYF
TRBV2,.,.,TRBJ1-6,TGTGCCAGCAGTGAAGCAGGATCACCCCTCCACTTT,CASSEAGSPLHF
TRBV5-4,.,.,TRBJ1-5,TGTGCCAGCAGCTTGGATGGGGGGCAGGTTCAGCCCCAGCATTTT,CASSLDGGQVQPQHF
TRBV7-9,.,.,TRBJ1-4,TGTGCCAGCAGCTTAGGGGGTGGTGAAAAACTGTTTTTT,CASSLGGGEKLFF
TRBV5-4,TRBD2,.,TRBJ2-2,TGTGCCAGCAGCTCGGCCCTAGCGGGGGGGCCTCATGCCGGGGAGCTGTTTTTT,CASSSALAGGPHAGELFF
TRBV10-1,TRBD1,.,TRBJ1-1,TGCGCCAGCAGTGAAGCTCCCGGACAGGGGAGAACTGAAGCTTTCTTT,CASSEAPGQGRTEAFF
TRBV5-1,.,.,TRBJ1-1,TGCGCCAGCAGCCTGGGGGTCGTGACACCGAACACTGAAGCTTTCTTT,CASSLGVVTPNTEAFF
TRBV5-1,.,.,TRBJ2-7,TGCGCCAGCAGCTTGGCGGGGAATCGGGCAGAAGAGCAGTACTTC,CASSLAGNRAEEQYF
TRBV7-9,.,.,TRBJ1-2,TGTGCCAGCAGCCTGTACGCAGGGGACTCTGGCTACACCTTC,CASSLYAGDSGYTF
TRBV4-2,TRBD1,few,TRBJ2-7,TGTGCCAGCAGCCACACCGGGACAGGGGGCGGCGAGCAGTACTTC,CASSHTGTGGGEQYF
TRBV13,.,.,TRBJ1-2,TGTGCCAGCAGCCGCTCAGGGAATGGCTACACCTTC,CASSRSGNGYTF